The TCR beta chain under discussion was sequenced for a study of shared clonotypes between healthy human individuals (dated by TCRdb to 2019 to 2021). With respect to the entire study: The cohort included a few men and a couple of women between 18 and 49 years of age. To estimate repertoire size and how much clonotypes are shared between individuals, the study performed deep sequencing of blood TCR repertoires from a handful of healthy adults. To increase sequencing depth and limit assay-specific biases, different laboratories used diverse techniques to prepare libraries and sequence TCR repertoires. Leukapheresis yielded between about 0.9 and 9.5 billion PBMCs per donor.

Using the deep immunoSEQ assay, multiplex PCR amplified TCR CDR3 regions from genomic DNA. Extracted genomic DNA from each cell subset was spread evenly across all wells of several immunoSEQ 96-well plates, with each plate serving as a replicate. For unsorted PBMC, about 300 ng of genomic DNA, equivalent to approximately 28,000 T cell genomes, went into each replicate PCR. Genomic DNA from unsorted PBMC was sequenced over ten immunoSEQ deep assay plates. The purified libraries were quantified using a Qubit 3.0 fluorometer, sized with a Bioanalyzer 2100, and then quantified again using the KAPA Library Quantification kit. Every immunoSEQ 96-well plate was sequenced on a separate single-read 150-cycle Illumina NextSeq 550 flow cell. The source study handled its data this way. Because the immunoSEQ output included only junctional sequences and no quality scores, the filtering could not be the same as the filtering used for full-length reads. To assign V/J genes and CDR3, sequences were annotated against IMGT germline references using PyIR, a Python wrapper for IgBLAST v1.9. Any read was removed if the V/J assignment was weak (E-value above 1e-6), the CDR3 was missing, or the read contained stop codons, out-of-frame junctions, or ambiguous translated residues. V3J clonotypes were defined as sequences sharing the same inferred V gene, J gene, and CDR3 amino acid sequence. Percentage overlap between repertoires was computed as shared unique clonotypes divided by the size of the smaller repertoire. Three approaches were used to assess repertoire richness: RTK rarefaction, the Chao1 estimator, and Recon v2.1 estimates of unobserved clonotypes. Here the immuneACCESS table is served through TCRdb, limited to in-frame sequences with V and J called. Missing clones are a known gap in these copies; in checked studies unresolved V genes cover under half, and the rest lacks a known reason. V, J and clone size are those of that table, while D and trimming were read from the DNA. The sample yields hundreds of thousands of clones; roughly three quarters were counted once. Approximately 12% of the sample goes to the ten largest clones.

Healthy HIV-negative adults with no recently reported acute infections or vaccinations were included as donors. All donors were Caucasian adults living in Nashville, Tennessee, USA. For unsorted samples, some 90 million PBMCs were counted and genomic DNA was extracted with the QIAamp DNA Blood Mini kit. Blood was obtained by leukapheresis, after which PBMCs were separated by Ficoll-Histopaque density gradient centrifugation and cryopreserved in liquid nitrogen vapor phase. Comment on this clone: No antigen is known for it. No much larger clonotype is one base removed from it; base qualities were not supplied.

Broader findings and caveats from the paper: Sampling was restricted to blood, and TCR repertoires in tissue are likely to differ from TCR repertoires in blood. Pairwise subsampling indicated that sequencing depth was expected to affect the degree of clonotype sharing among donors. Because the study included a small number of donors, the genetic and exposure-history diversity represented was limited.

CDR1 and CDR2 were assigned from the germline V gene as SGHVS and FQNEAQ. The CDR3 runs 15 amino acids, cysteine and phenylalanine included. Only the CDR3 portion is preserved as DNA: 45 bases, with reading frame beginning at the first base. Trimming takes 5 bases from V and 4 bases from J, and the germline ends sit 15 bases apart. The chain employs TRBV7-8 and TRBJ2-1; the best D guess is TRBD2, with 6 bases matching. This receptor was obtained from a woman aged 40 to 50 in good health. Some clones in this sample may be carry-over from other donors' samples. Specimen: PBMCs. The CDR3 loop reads CASSRLADNYNEQFF. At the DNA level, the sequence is TGTGCCAGCAGCCGATTAGCGGACAATTACAATGAGCAGTTCTTC.